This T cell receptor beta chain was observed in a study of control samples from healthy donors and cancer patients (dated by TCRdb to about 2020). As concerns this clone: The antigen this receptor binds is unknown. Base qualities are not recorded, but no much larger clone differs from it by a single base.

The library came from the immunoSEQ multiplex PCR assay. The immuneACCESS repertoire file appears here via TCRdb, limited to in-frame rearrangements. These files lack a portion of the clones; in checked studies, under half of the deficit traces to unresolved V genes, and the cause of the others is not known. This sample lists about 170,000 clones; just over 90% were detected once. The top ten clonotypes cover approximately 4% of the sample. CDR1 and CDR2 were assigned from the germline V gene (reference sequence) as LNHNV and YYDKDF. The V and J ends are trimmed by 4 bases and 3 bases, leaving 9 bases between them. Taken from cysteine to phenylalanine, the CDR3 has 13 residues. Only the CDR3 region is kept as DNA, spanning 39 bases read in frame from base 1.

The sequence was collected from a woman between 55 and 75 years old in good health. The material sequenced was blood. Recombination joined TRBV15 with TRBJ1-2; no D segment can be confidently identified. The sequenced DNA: TGTGCCACCAGCAAAGCGGAAGACTATGGCTACACCTTC. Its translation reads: CATSKAEDYGYTF.